These 27 T cell receptor beta chains were all obtained from the same sample, sequenced in a study of response to subunit inactivated influenza vaccine. TCRdb re-called the RT-PCR reads with MiXCR, one entry per CDR3 protein. Here the sample spans roughly 190,000 distinct CDR3 sequences, more than 10% being singletons. This same sample was also taken into another study, of T cells expressing NK-cell markers. That work states: Scientists made TCR beta cDNA using 5'RACE template switching with UMIs.

The material sequenced was CD8+ T cells sorted from PBMCs, taken 11 to 12 days after vaccination. Every receptor here comes from a man aged 50 to 60 who received an inactivated influenza vaccine.

The chain combines TRBV6-2 or TRBV6-3 with TRBJ2-1; 10 positions agree with TRBD2. CDR1 is MNHEY, CDR2 SVGEGT, per germline. Trimming removed 0 bases from V and 6 bases from J; junction bases left unmatched: 5. The CDR3 contains 16 residues. DNA for the CDR3: TGTGCCAGCAGTTACTCGGAGCGGGGGGGCCTCAATGAGCAGTTCTTC. Translating it yields CASSYSERGGLNEQFF.

V gene TRBV4-3 combines with J gene TRBJ2-3; TRBD2 might be the D (6 bases). V was pared by 4 bases and J by 2 bases, with 13 bases between. CDR1 and CDR2 (germline): LGHNA, YSLEER. The CDR3 has 15 amino acids. CDR3 sequence reads: CASSPGLFFTDTQYF. DNA for the CDR3: TGCGCCAGCAGCCCGGGACTTTTCTTCACAGATACGCAGTATTTT.

In this sample, this clonotype turned up many times. The chain carries TRBV7-9 and TRBJ1-2, with TRBD1 matching over 10 bases. The CDR3 runs 14 residues. Germline V gene sequence: CDR1 SEHNR, CDR2 FQNEAQ (reference sequence). After removal of 5 bases from V and 3 bases from J, the junction contained 3 bases not matched to a gene. The CDR3 bases are TGTGCCAGCAGCACGACAGGGGGCGACTATGGCTACACCTTC. Translating it yields CASSTTGGDYGYTF.

V usage is TRBV7-9 and J usage is TRBJ1-2; D ambiguous. Germline V gene lookup returns CDR1 SEHNR and CDR2 FQNEAQ (reference sequence). Trimming shortened V by 5 bases and J by 4 bases, and 17 bases separated the two germline ends. The CDR3 spans 15 residues. Written as DNA, the CDR3 is TGTGCCAGCAGCGGAACGGGTGCAAACCTCTATGGCTACACCTTC. It encodes CASSGTGANLYGYTF.

The chain is built from TRBV3-1 and TRBJ2-7, with 12 positions matching TRBD2. Losses at the gene ends were 4 bases for V and 2 bases for J; bases not matched to a gene: 9. CDR3 length equals 17 residues. Germline CDR1 is LGHDT and CDR2 is YNNKEL (reference sequence). The CDR3, as DNA: TGTGCCAGCAGCCTCCGCCGACTAGCGGGAGACCCCTACGAGCAGTACTTC. Translation: CASSLRRLAGDPYEQYF.

The chain couples TRBV12-3 or TRBV12-4 to TRBJ2-2; 12 positions match TRBD2. The CDR3 is 17 amino acids. The V and J ends lost 6 bases and 4 bases, in that order; junction bases with no gene match: 9. The CDR3 DNA sequence: TGTGCCAGCAGGGGCCCTAGCGGGGGGGCCTCCACCGGGGAGCTGTTTTTT. Its translation is CASRGPSGGASTGELFF.

This clonotype was found a few times. The rearrangement joins TRBV29-1 to TRBJ2-3; 7 bases are shared with TRBD1. There are 15 residues in the CDR3. The V gene's germline CDR1 is SQVTM and CDR2 ANQGSEA. V lost 0 bases and J lost 0; bases outside the gene matches: 3. In nucleotides, the CDR3 is TGCAGCGTTGAAGACCGGGACAGAAGCACAGATACGCAGTATTTT. It codes for CSVEDRDRSTDTQYF.

The rearrangement joins TRBV6-2 or TRBV6-3 to TRBJ2-1; possible D gene TRBD2, 5 bases. The CDR3 is 16 residues long. V was trimmed by 3 bases and J by 2 bases, leaving 14 bases between them. Germline-derived CDR1 and CDR2 are MNHEY and SVGEGT. The DNA for the CDR3 is TGTGCCAGCAGTTATTGGGAGAGAAATACCTACAATGAGCAGTTCTTC. Its translation: CASSYWERNTYNEQFF.

This clonotype was counted many times. The rearrangement uses TRBV4-1 and TRBJ1-2; 8 bases are a match to TRBD1. CDR1 and CDR2 (germline): MGHRA, YSYEKL. The CDR3 is made up of 13 amino acids. V shed 4 bases and J 7 bases; nucleotides not matched to a gene: 5. The CDR3 coding sequence is TGCGCCAGCAGCCGAGGACAGGGTGGTGGCTACACCTTC. This encodes CASSRGQGGGYTF.

A few counts support this clonotype. CDR3 amino acids: CASPCRSYGYTF. In nucleotides, the CDR3 is TGTGCCAGCCCCTGTAGAAGCTATGGCTACACCTTC. The rearrangement links TRBV9 to TRBJ1-2; D unresolved. Germline CDR1 and CDR2: SGDLS and YYNGEE. Trimming pared 7 bases from V and 4 bases from J, leaving 11 bases between. There are 12 residues in the CDR3.

This clonotype was picked up one time. The J gene is TRBJ1-1, the V gene TRBV6-5; TRBD1 might be the D (5 bases). The V end was cut by 0 bases, the J end by 1 base, with 9 bases between. This CDR3 comprises 15 residues. Germline CDR1 MNHEY, CDR2 SVGAGI. The DNA of the CDR3 is TGTGCCAGCAGTTACTCGCGGAGGGGGAACACTGAAGCTTTCTTT. Its protein product is CASSYSRRGNTEAFF.

This clonotype was counted ten times or more. The chain links TRBV4-1 to TRBJ2-1; 7 nucleotides line up with TRBD2. CDR1 is MGHRA, CDR2 YSYEKL, per germline. V shed 0 bases and J 3 bases; nucleotides not matched to a gene: 8. The CDR3 length is 17 residues. DNA for the CDR3: TGCGCCAGCAGCCAAGAGGAAGTTAGCGGGTTCTACAATGAGCAGTTCTTC. Translating gives CASSQEEVSGFYNEQFF.

This clonotype was detected only a few times. The chain employs TRBV7-6 and TRBJ2-2, with 9 positions matching TRBD1. Trimming removed 2 bases from V and 4 bases from J; junction bases left unmatched: 8. The CDR3 is made up of 17 amino acids. Germline assignment: CDR1 SGHVS and CDR2 FNYEAQ. The CDR3 loop reads CASSLLGTGRATGELFF. The CDR3 DNA reads TGTGCCAGCAGCTTACTTGGGACAGGGAGGGCCACCGGGGAGCTGTTTTTT.

This clonotype came up a few times. The rearrangement joins TRBV7-9 to TRBJ2-2; D remains unclear. Trimming shortened V by 2 bases and J by 5 bases, and 6 bases separated the two germline ends. In germline, CDR1 is SEHNR, CDR2 FQNEAQ (reference sequence). This CDR3 spans 13 amino acids. The CDR3 spells CASSLKQTGELFF. CDR3 DNA: TGTGCCAGCAGCTTAAAGCAGACCGGGGAGCTGTTTTTT.

This clonotype has more than one count but fewer than ten. The chain employs TRBV6-1 and TRBJ2-7; D is ambiguous. Per the germline V gene, CDR1 is MNHNS and CDR2 is SASEGT. The CDR3 consists of 14 residues. With 2 bases removed from V and 5 bases from J, the gap between germline ends came to 13 bases. In DNA form, the CDR3 reads TGTGCCAGCAGTGAATCAGGTCCGATGGACGAGCAGTACTTC. This gives the protein CASSESGPMDEQYF.

This clonotype came up a few times. CDR3 loop: CASSQTGVATNEKLFF. The CDR3 DNA reads as TGCGCCAGCAGCCAAACAGGGGTTGCAACTAATGAAAAACTGTTTTTT. This chain connects TRBV4-1 to TRBJ1-4, with 7 bases aligning to TRBD1. The ends lost 2 bases at V and 0 bases at J; junction bases unmatched: 3. The CDR3 spans 16 residues. Germline loops: CDR1 MGHRA, CDR2 YSYEKL.

This rearrangement joins TRBV20-1 to TRBJ2-7, with D unresolved. The V end was cut by 3 bases, the J end by 4 bases, with 13 bases between. The CDR3 covers 13 residues. The germline V gene has CDR1 DFQATT and CDR2 SNEGSKA (reference sequence). The CDR3 bases are TGCAGTGCTAGCGTCGGTTTGTCGTACGAGCAGTACTTC. Translated, it gives CSASVGLSYEQYF.

This clonotype was detected only once. The chain is built from TRBV28 and TRBJ2-6, with 7 positions matching TRBD1. Germline CDR1 is MDHEN and CDR2 is SYDVKM. With V trimmed by 6 bases and J by 3 bases, 8 bases remained unmatched. The CDR3 covers 16 residues. The CDR3 sequence: CASRLDRVGGANVLTF. The DNA of the CDR3 is TGTGCCAGCAGACTAGACAGGGTGGGTGGGGCCAACGTCCTGACTTTC.

J is TRBJ2-1 and V is TRBV5-6; 11 bases map to TRBD2. Germline V gene data show CDR1 as SGHDT and CDR2 as YYEEEE. V was pared by 4 bases and J by 6 bases, with 3 bases of the junction left unmatched. This CDR3 has 14 residues. The CDR3: CASSLGLAANEQFF. The DNA of the CDR3 is TGTGCCAGCAGCCTGGGACTAGCGGCCAATGAGCAGTTCTTC.

This clonotype occurred a few times. Here the CDR3 reads CASSVVPGTNYGYTF. The CDR3 DNA reads TGTGCCAGCAGCGTAGTACCCGGAACTAACTATGGCTACACCTTC. This chain links TRBV9 with TRBJ1-2; D gene ambiguous. Germline loops: CDR1 SGDLS, CDR2 YYNGEE. V lost 0 bases to trimming and J lost 0 bases, with 9 bases between them. This CDR3 has 15 residues.

This rearrangement joins TRBV9 to TRBJ1-2, with 11 bases aligning to TRBD1. This CDR3 has 14 residues. Germline-derived CDR1 and CDR2 are SGDLS and YYNGEE. V lost 0 bases, J lost 5 bases, and 0 bases stayed unmatched. The CDR3 DNA is TGTGCCAGCAGCGTAGGGGACAGGGGGTATGGCTACACCTTC. Its protein is CASSVGDRGYGYTF.

This chain joins TRBV12-3 or TRBV12-4 and TRBJ2-2; D might be TRBD1 (6 bases). The length of the CDR3 is 15 residues. V shed 3 bases and J shed 6 bases, with 14 bases lying between them. CDR3: CASSFNTGSAGELFF. The CDR3 DNA is TGTGCCAGCAGTTTTAATACAGGGTCGGCCGGGGAGCTGTTTTTT.

The gene calls are TRBV29-1 and TRBJ2-2; possible D gene TRBD1, 5 bases. The CDR3 spans 13 residues. The germline V gene has CDR1 SQVTM and CDR2 ANQGSEA. The V end was cut by 7 bases, the J end by 2 bases, with 11 bases between. Written as DNA, the CDR3 is TGCAGCGCAGGACAACCTAACACCGGGGAGCTGTTTTTT. Protein product: CSAGQPNTGELFF.

This clonotype was counted between two and nine times. The gene calls are TRBV7-3 and TRBJ2-1; TRBD1 or TRBD2 may be the D gene (6 bases each). The V gene's germline CDR1 is SGHTA and CDR2 FQGTGA. The CDR3 is 13 amino acids. Trimming left V 1 base short and J 7 bases short, with 8 bases between. This CDR3 reads CASSLRGANEQFF. The CDR3 DNA sequence: TGTGCCAGCAGCTTAAGGGGGGCGAATGAGCAGTTCTTC. Full variable domain (rest looked up from reference TRBV7-3 and TRBJ2-1): GAGVSQTPSNKVTEKGKYVELRCDPISGHTALYWYRQSLGQGPEFLIYFQGTGAADDSGLPNDRFFAVRPEGSVSTLKIQRTERGDSAVYLCASSLRGANEQFFGPGTRLTVL.

This clonotype was observed a handful of times. The rearrangement joins TRBV7-8 to TRBJ2-7, with D possibly matching TRBD1 (6 bases). V dropped 1 base and J dropped 6 bases, with 10 bases sitting between them. CDR1 and CDR2 from the germline V gene are SGHVS and FQNEAQ. The CDR3 loop spans 13 amino acids. The CDR3 coding sequence is TGTGCCAGCAGCTTAGAGGCAGGGGCCGAGCAGTACTTC. Translating gives CASSLEAGAEQYF. Looking up the rest from reference TRBV7-8 and TRBJ2-7 gives the full variable domain: GAGVSQSPRYKVAKRGQDVALRCDPISGHVSLFWYQQALGQGPEFLTYFQNEAQLDKSGLPSDRFFAERPEGSVSTLKIQRTQQEDSAVYLCASSLEAGAEQYFGPGTRLTVT.

The V gene is TRBV13, the J gene TRBJ1-2, with a possible D match to TRBD1 (5 bases). V lost 5 bases to trimming and J lost 6 bases, with 13 bases between them. The length of the CDR3 is 13 residues. CDR1 is PRHDT and CDR2 is FYEKMQ in the germline V gene (reference sequence). The CDR3, as DNA: TGTGCCAGCAGCGGACACGGGAGCCATGGCTACACCTTC. This sequence encodes CASSGHGSHGYTF.

This chain joins TRBV13 and TRBJ2-1, with TRBD1 matching over 10 bases. Germline CDR1 PRHDT, CDR2 FYEKMQ (reference sequence). Trimming at V came to 5 bases and at J to 7 bases, leaving 8 bases not matched to a gene. This CDR3 has 15 residues. The CDR3 nucleotides read TGTGCCAGCAGCGCCGGGACAGGGGTTATAAATGAGCAGTTCTTC. The encoded protein is CASSAGTGVINEQFF.